The 19 T cell receptor beta chains in this list originate from one sample, sequenced in a study of T-cell memory formation after mild COVID-19. A single record per CDR3 protein comes from TCRdb applying MiXCR to the 5' RACE reads. The table lists about 210,000 distinct CDR3 sequences, 27% of them singletons, with around 10% in the top ten. The material sequenced was PBMCs or a T cell subset sorted from them (not recorded which). These receptors originate from an adult woman who had mild COVID-19 (a few samples of this study predate the infection). Cell type and time point are not known.

This sequence joins TRBV27 and TRBJ2-2; perhaps TRBD1 as D (6 bases). Trimming shortened V by 5 bases and J by 6 bases, and 13 bases separated the two germline ends. This CDR3 has 14 amino acids. CDR1 and CDR2 (germline): MNHEY, SMNVEV (reference sequence). The CDR3 sequence: CASSANRVAGELFF. The CDR3 DNA is TGTGCCAGCAGTGCGAACAGGGTCGCCGGGGAGCTGTTTTTT.

This clonotype was seen more than once but under ten times. The chain uses TRBV2 and TRBJ1-1, with 9 positions matching TRBD1. The CDR3 spans 13 residues. Germline-derived CDR1 and CDR2 are SNHLY and FYNNEI. V trimming: 3 bases; J trimming: 5 bases; junction bases outside the gene matches: 1. CDR3 in amino acids: CASSDDRGTEAFF. For the CDR3, the DNA is TGTGCCAGCAGTGATGACAGGGGGACTGAAGCTTTCTTT.

This clonotype was seen a few times. The genes are TRBV7-6 and TRBJ2-3; 14 bases line up with TRBD2. This CDR3 spans 16 amino acids. Germline trimming cut 3 bases from V and 4 bases from J; bases unmatched to any gene: 3. Germline CDR1 is SGHVS and CDR2 is FNYEAQ. CDR3 DNA: TGTGCCAGCAGCTTCCCGACTAGCGGGGGGGCAGATACGCAGTATTTT. Its protein product is CASSFPTSGGADTQYF.

This clonotype was seen more than once but under ten times. The rearrangement uses TRBV12-3 or TRBV12-4 and TRBJ2-7; 8 nucleotides align to TRBD1. The junction had 9 bases not matched to a gene; V was cut back by 6 bases and J by 2 bases. The CDR3 loop spans 15 amino acids. The DNA for the CDR3 is TGTGCCAGCAGCTTACCGGGACAGGCAGCCTACGAGCAGTACTTC. It is translated as CASSLPGQAAYEQYF.

V is TRBV20-1 and J is TRBJ2-2; TRBD2 agrees at 8 bases. Germline-derived CDR1 and CDR2 are DFQATT and SNEGSKA (reference sequence). The CDR3 spans 15 residues. Germline trimming cut 1 base from V and 3 bases from J; bases unmatched to any gene: 4. CDR3 region: CSARAGGRDTGELFF. CDR3 DNA: TGCAGTGCTAGAGCGGGGGGGAGGGACACCGGGGAGCTGTTTTTT.

CDR3 sequence (DNA): TGTGCCAGCAGCCCTCGGGGGGTGGACACCGGGGAGCTGTTTTTT. This translates into CASSPRGVDTGELFF. The chain uses TRBV5-5 and TRBJ2-2, with TRBD2 identical over 7 bases. CDR1 is SGHKS and CDR2 is YYEKEE in the germline V gene (reference sequence). The CDR3 contains 15 residues. V trimming: 4 bases; J trimming: 3 bases; junction bases outside the gene matches: 6. Full variable domain (missing parts from reference TRBV5-5 and TRBJ2-2): DAGVTQSPTHLIKTRGQQVTLRCSPISGHKSVSWYQQVLGQGPQFIFQYYEKEERGRGNFPDRFSARQFPNYSSELNVNALLLGDSALYLCASSPRGVDTGELFFGEGSRLTVL.

This clonotype showed up just a few times. The chain combines TRBV5-1 with TRBJ1-1; possible D gene TRBD1, 6 bases. This CDR3 contains 15 residues. The germline CDR1 and CDR2 sequences are SGHRS and YFSETQ. Trimming removed 0 bases from V and 9 bases from J, with 18 bases in between. The CDR3 sequence is CASSLGGAGAMKAFF. The CDR3 nucleotides are TGCGCCAGCAGCTTGGGGGGGGCAGGAGCAATGAAAGCTTTCTTT.

The rearrangement joins TRBV24-1 to TRBJ2-7; 9 bases fit TRBD1. Trimming took 3 bases from V and 0 from J; bases not matched to a gene: 5. Germline CDR1 is KGHDR and CDR2 is SFDVKD. The CDR3 covers 16 residues. CDR3 protein: CATSDGTGSRSYEQYF. In DNA form, the CDR3 reads TGTGCCACCAGTGATGGGACAGGGAGCCGCTCCTACGAGCAGTACTTC.

The V gene is TRBV29-1, the J gene TRBJ1-1; 7 bases line up with TRBD1. Trimming at V came to 5 bases and at J to 5 bases, leaving 11 bases not matched to a gene. Germline CDR1 is SQVTM and CDR2 is ANQGSEA. The CDR3 totals 14 residues. CDR3 loop: CSVLRQGVRTEAFF. CDR3 sequence (DNA): TGCAGCGTTTTGCGACAGGGTGTGCGGACTGAAGCTTTCTTT. Drawing the rest from reference TRBV29-1 and TRBJ1-1, the complete variable domain is SAVISQKPSRDICQRGTSLTIQCQVDSQVTMMFWYRQQPGQSLTLIATANQGSEATYESGFVIDKFPISRPNLTFSTLTVSNMSPEDSSIYLCSVLRQGVRTEAFFGQGTRLTVV.

CDR3 in DNA: TGCAGTGCTAGAGAACGGAGCGGTCTCGAGCAGTACTTC. This encodes CSARERSGLEQYF. The rearrangement links TRBV20-1 to TRBJ2-7; D is perhaps TRBD2 (5 bases). V lost 0 bases and J lost 6, with 12 bases in between. Germline V lookup: CDR1 DFQATT, CDR2 SNEGSKA (reference sequence). The CDR3 extends over 13 amino acids.

The V and J genes are TRBV7-8 and TRBJ1-6; D may be TRBD1 (5 bases). The length of the CDR3 is 13 residues. Germline lookup yields CDR1 SGHVS and CDR2 FQNEAQ. V was pared by 1 base and J by 10 bases, with 8 bases between. For the CDR3, the DNA is TGTGCCAGCAGCTTAGGGGGCTGGTCACCCCTCCACTTT. Amino acid sequence: CASSLGGWSPLHF.

This sequence joins TRBV15 and TRBJ2-1, with a possible D match to TRBD2 (6 bases). V was shortened by 0 bases and J by 6 bases, with 9 bases between the two germline ends. Germline assignment: CDR1 LNHNV and CDR2 YYDKDF (reference sequence). This CDR3 comprises 14 residues. Here the CDR3 reads CATSRERAGNEQFF. The CDR3 DNA follows: TGTGCCACCAGCAGAGAAAGAGCGGGCAATGAGCAGTTCTTC.

The chain carries TRBV15 and TRBJ2-2; D is unclear. From germline, CDR1 is LNHNV and CDR2 YYDKDF (reference sequence). V lost 9 bases and J lost 7, with 9 bases in between. The CDR3 is 11 residues long. As DNA, the CDR3 is TGTGCCACTATAACTGGCGGGGAGCTGTTTTTT. Protein: CATITGGELFF.

The V and J genes are TRBV2 and TRBJ2-1; 8 bases fit TRBD2. The CDR3 has 14 residues. After removal of 8 bases from V and 3 bases from J, the junction contained 6 bases not matched to a gene. The V gene's germline CDR1 is SNHLY and CDR2 FYNNEI. CDR3 in amino acids: CASVTSVLYNEQFF. Written as DNA, the CDR3 is TGTGCCAGCGTGACTAGCGTCCTCTACAATGAGCAGTTCTTC.

This clonotype was observed a handful of times. The CDR3 is CASSIDSGGELFF. In DNA, the CDR3 is TGCGCCAGCAGCATTGACAGCGGCGGGGAGCTGTTTTTT. The chain recombines TRBV5-1 with TRBJ2-2; D may correspond to TRBD1 or TRBD2 (5 bases each). Per the germline V gene, CDR1 is SGHRS and CDR2 is YFSETQ. V shed 4 bases and J shed 7 bases, with 11 bases lying between them. CDR3 length equals 13 residues.

The rearrangement joins TRBV24-1 to TRBJ1-5; D not certain. The germline V gene encodes CDR1 KGHDR and CDR2 SFDVKD. V was pared by 4 bases and J by 7 bases, with 10 bases between. CDR3 length: 13 residues. CDR3 region: CATSEVGNQPQHF. CDR3 nucleotide sequence: TGTGCCACCAGTGAGGTGGGGAACCAGCCCCAGCATTTT.

The CDR3 loop reads CSARGTGGWNEQFF. The CDR3 nucleotides are TGCAGTGCTAGAGGGACAGGGGGCTGGAATGAGCAGTTCTTC. V usage is TRBV20-1 and J usage is TRBJ2-1, with 11 bases identical to TRBD1. Germline CDR1 DFQATT, CDR2 SNEGSKA (reference sequence). The trim removed 1 base at V and 7 bases at J, leaving 3 bases unmatched. CDR3 length: 14 residues.

The genes are TRBV3-1 and TRBJ2-2; D possibly uses TRBD1 or TRBD2 (5 bases each). Trimming removed 4 bases from V and 4 bases from J, with 16 bases in between. Germline CDR1 is LGHDT and CDR2 is YNNKEL (reference sequence). The CDR3 consists of 16 residues. Here the CDR3 reads CASSRAAGTPTGELFF. The CDR3 coding sequence is TGTGCCAGCAGCCGAGCGGCCGGGACCCCCACCGGGGAGCTGTTTTTT.

In this sample, this clonotype turned up a few times. This chain connects TRBV27 to TRBJ1-1; no definite D call. The germline V gene has CDR1 MNHEY and CDR2 SMNVEV (reference sequence). Trimming removed 3 bases from V and 0 bases from J, with 14 bases in between. The CDR3 loop spans 16 amino acids. The CDR3 protein is CASSLTPDGLNTEAFF. The CDR3, as DNA: TGTGCCAGCAGTTTGACCCCTGACGGACTGAACACTGAAGCTTTCTTT.